This TCR beta chain derives from a study of Graves' ophthalmopathy and Graves' hyperthyroidism. Amplified TCR beta CDR3 regions were obtained using RNA transcripts as template. HTBI primers were used in a first-round RT-PCR, which preceded a second-round multiplex PCR. From the multiplex PCR reads, TCRdb called clonotypes with MiXCR, one entry per CDR3 protein. The data show over 200,000 distinct CDR3 sequences, less than 30% seen once. Around 9.9 ml of fresh blood yielded the PBMCs by density gradient. The ends lost 2 bases at V and 5 bases at J; junction bases unmatched: 8. This CDR3 contains 15 residues. Germline V gene data show CDR1 as MNHEY and CDR2 as SVGAGI.

This clonotype originated in a man aged 45-60 years with Graves' ophthalmopathy. The source material was peripheral blood. The chain is built from TRBV6-5 and TRBJ2-5, with 7 bases fitting TRBD2. Here the CDR3 reads CASSYGAGERETQYF. CDR3 DNA: TGTGCCAGCAGTTACGGGGCGGGAGAGAGGGAGACCCAGTACTTC.